The 31 T cell receptor beta chains in this list originate from one sample, sequenced in a study of Tregs in tolerant kidney transplant recipients. Related graft donors supplied nonmyeloablative bone marrow transplants, and mixed chimerism was transient. Method: immunoSEQ multiplex PCR; TCRdb's copy keeps in-frame clones and lacks some. The repertoire holds fewer than 55,000 clones, with 89% as singletons. The sequenced sample was CD8+ T cells from blood (PBMCs), obtained 12 months after the transplant. Source of these receptors: a human patient who received a combined kidney and bone marrow transplant. Some T cells may have originated in the graft donor.

Comments on this clone: In the same sample, other DNA sequences code for this CDR3. The DNA for the CDR3 is TGTGCCAGCAGCTCCGAGGGGGTTAGCTCCTATAATTCACCCCTCCACTTT. Translated: CASSSEGVSSYNSPLHF. The chain combines TRBV5-6 with TRBJ1-6; possibly TRBD1 for D (6 bases). The CDR3 length is 17 residues. Trimming took off 3 bases at V and 0 bases at J, with 13 bases between the two ends. Germline CDR1 and CDR2: SGHDT and YYEEEE.

This clone was seen only once. The genes are TRBV15 and TRBJ2-1, with a weak D call TRBD1 (6 bases). From germline, CDR1 is LNHNV and CDR2 YYDKDF (reference sequence). The CDR3 spans 13 residues. V lost 5 bases and J 4 bases, leaving 9 bases between the germline ends. The CDR3 DNA reads as TGTGCCACCAGCCACGACAGGTACAATGAGCAGTTCTTC. Amino acids: CATSHDRYNEQFF. The full variable domain, rest sourced from reference TRBV15 and TRBJ2-1, is DAMVIQNPRYQVTQFGKPVTLSCSQTLNHNVMYWYQQKSSQAPKLLFHYYDKDFNNEADTPDNFQSRRPNTSFCFLDIRSPGLGDTAMYLCATSHDRYNEQFFGPGTRLTVL.

J is TRBJ2-5 and V is TRBV6-1, with 10 bases fitting TRBD1. TRBJ2-7 explains the end of the DNA better; the J call may be wrong. Germline V gives CDR1 MNHNS, CDR2 SASEGT. The CDR3 length is 15 residues. CDR3 protein: CASSDWTGGSYEQYF. The CDR3 DNA follows: TGTGCCAGCAGTGACTGGACAGGGGGATCCTACGAGCAGTACTTC.

This chain joins TRBV28 and TRBJ2-3; 9 bases are a match to TRBD2. This CDR3 contains 16 residues. In germline, CDR1 is MDHEN, CDR2 SYDVKM. Losses at the gene ends were 3 bases for V and 2 bases for J; bases not matched to a gene: 6. Written as DNA, the CDR3 is TGTGCCAGCAGTTTCTGGCGGGGGGGCCTCACAGATACGCAGTATTTT. This sequence encodes CASSFWRGGLTDTQYF.

This chain joins TRBV11-2 and TRBJ2-7; tentative D call: TRBD2 (7 bases). Trimming left V 5 bases short and J 0 bases short, with 17 bases between. Germline CDR1 reads SGHAT; CDR2 reads FQNNGV. This CDR3 is 16 amino acids long. CDR3 protein: CASSPGRGAYSYEQYF. For the CDR3, the DNA is TGTGCCAGCAGCCCGGGACGGGGGGCCTACTCCTACGAGCAGTACTTC.

Only one count was recorded for this clone. The V and J genes are TRBV7-8 and TRBJ2-7; the D gene is possibly TRBD1 (6 bases). V was cut by 5 bases and J by 4 bases, with 21 bases left in between. In germline, CDR1 is SGHVS, CDR2 FQNEAQ. The length of the CDR3 is 16 residues. CDR3 DNA: TGTGCCAGCAGCCCCGAAGGGATAGGGGGTCGGTACGAGCAGTACTTC. It is translated as CASSPEGIGGRYEQYF.

This chain uses TRBV5-6 with TRBJ2-7; D perhaps matches TRBD1 (6 bases). Trimming stripped 3 bases from V and 3 bases from J, with 10 bases between. CDR1 is SGHDT and CDR2 is YYEEEE in the germline V gene. This CDR3 region has 13 residues. The CDR3 here is CASSSRQDYEQYF. The CDR3 nucleotides read TGTGCCAGCAGCTCCAGACAGGACTACGAGCAGTACTTC. The full variable domain, rest sourced from reference TRBV5-6 and TRBJ2-7, is DAGVTQSPTHLIKTRGQQVTLRCSPKSGHDTVSWYQQALGQGPQFIFQYYEEEERQRGNFPDRFSGHQFPNYSSELNVNALLLGDSALYLCASSSRQDYEQYFGPGTRLTVT.

The chain employs TRBV14 and TRBJ1-4; D is possibly TRBD1 (5 bases). Germline lookup yields CDR1 SGHDN and CDR2 FVKESK. V was cut by 5 bases and J by 0 bases, with 16 bases left in between. The CDR3 covers 17 residues. The CDR3 reads CASSFRQRAATNEKLFF. CDR3 DNA sequence: TGTGCCAGCAGCTTCCGACAGCGGGCTGCAACTAATGAAAAACTGTTTTTT. The whole variable domain, filled in from reference TRBV14 and TRBJ1-4, reads EAGVTQFPSHSVIEKGQTVTLRCDPISGHDNLYWYRRVMGKEIKFLLHFVKESKQDESGMPNNRFLAERTGGTYSTLKVQPAELEDSGVYFCASSFRQRAATNEKLFFGSGTQLSVL.

The V gene is TRBV5-8, the J gene TRBJ2-3; TRBD1 might be the D (5 bases). Trimming removed 4 bases at V and 5 bases at J, with 20 bases between. The CDR3 sequence is 16 residues long. Germline V lookup: CDR1 SGHTS, CDR2 YDEGEE. CDR3 DNA sequence: TGTGCCAGCAGCGCCGGACACCTCTCCTTAGGAGATACGCAGTATTTT. This sequence encodes CASSAGHLSLGDTQYF. The variable domain in full, completed from reference TRBV5-8 and TRBJ2-3, reads EAGVTQSPTHLIKTRGQQATLRCSPISGHTSVYWYQQALGLGLQFLLWYDEGEERNRGNFPPRFSGRQFPNYSSELNVNALELEDSALYLCASSAGHLSLGDTQYFGPGTRLTVL.

The rearrangement joins TRBV6-5 to TRBJ1-1; the D is unclear. The CDR3 has 14 residues. Germline-derived CDR1 and CDR2 are MNHEY and SVGAGI. V lost 2 bases to trimming and J lost 1 base, with 8 bases between them. The CDR3 sequence: CASSYGEGNTEAFF. The CDR3 DNA is TGTGCCAGCAGTTACGGGGAGGGGAACACTGAAGCTTTCTTT.

This clone was counted a single time. The chain employs TRBV21-1 and TRBJ1-4; the table calls TRBD1, which could not be checked here. TRBV21-1 corresponds to a pseudogene. The CDR3 totals 16 residues. The CDR3 region is CASRIIGLSTNEKLFF. The CDR3 nucleotides are TGTGCCAGCAGGATTATTGGCCTTTCAACTAATGAAAAACTGTTTTTT.

The chain recombines TRBV5-6 with TRBJ2-5; 7 positions agree with TRBD2. The V and J ends lost 0 bases and 5 bases, in that order; junction bases with no gene match: 10. CDR3 length: 16 amino acids. Germline-derived CDR1 and CDR2 are SGHDT and YYEEEE. CDR3 loop: CASSLGQVGRGETQYF. The CDR3 DNA reads as TGTGCCAGCAGCTTGGGACAAGTAGGGCGGGGGGAGACCCAGTACTTC.

This clone was observed once. The chain uses TRBV30 and TRBJ1-2; no firm D call. The CDR3 sequence is 15 residues long. V lost 2 bases and J lost 0, with 13 bases in between. Germline loops: CDR1 GTSNPN, CDR2 SVGIG (reference sequence). This CDR3 is CAWSQEIRANYGYTF. DNA for the CDR3: TGTGCCTGGAGTCAAGAGATTCGAGCTAACTATGGCTACACCTTC.

This clone has only one observation. The chain links TRBV23-1 to TRBJ2-5; TRBD1 matches at 9 bases. TRBV23-1 is an ORF, with its function uncertain. This CDR3 is 17 amino acids long. V was pared by 2 bases and J by 11 bases, with 18 bases of the junction left unmatched. The DNA for the CDR3 is TGCGCCAGCAGTCAAAGAGAACCGGGACAGGGTATCCTCGGGCAGTACTTC. This translates into CASSQREPGQGILGQYF.

The chain joins TRBV2 to TRBJ2-1; 15 bases are shared with TRBD2. Germline V gene sequence: CDR1 SNHLY, CDR2 FYNNEI. The CDR3 loop spans 17 amino acids. V was pared by 7 bases and J by 7 bases, with 11 bases of the junction left unmatched. CDR3 in amino acids: CASKRTSGRDWGNEQFF. The CDR3 DNA is TGTGCCAGCAAGAGGACTAGCGGGAGGGATTGGGGGAATGAGCAGTTCTTC.

The chain combines TRBV5-6 with TRBJ2-7, with D hard to call. Trimming pared 3 bases from V and 4 bases from J, leaving 5 bases between. The CDR3 length is 11 residues. CDR1 SGHDT and CDR2 YYEEEE come from the germline V gene. In DNA, the CDR3 is TGTGCCAGCAGCTCCGAGTACGAGCAGTACTTC. This translates into CASSSEYEQYF.

The chain is built from TRBV27 and TRBJ1-5, with no clear D. The CDR3 spans 13 residues. V lost 2 bases, J lost 4 bases, and 6 bases lay in between. From germline, CDR1 is MNHEY and CDR2 SMNVEV (reference sequence). This CDR3 is CASSLGPNQPQHF. The CDR3 bases are TGTGCCAGCAGTTTAGGCCCGAATCAGCCCCAGCATTTT.

The V call is TRBV7-8, the J call TRBJ2-7; D unclear. Germline CDR1 is SGHVS and CDR2 is FQNEAQ. V dropped 5 bases and J dropped 3 bases, with 8 bases sitting between them. This CDR3 contains 12 residues. CDR3 amino acids: CASSLPLYEQYF. As DNA, the CDR3 is TGTGCCAGCAGCCTCCCCCTCTACGAGCAGTACTTC. The full variable domain, with the rest looked up from reference TRBV7-8 and TRBJ2-7, is GAGVSQSPRYKVAKRGQDVALRCDPISGHVSLFWYQQALGQGPEFLTYFQNEAQLDKSGLPSDRFFAERPEGSVSTLKIQRTQQEDSAVYLCASSLPLYEQYFGPGTRLTVT.

The chain carries TRBV6-5 and TRBJ2-1, with D perhaps TRBD1 (5 bases). The CDR3 length is 15 residues. The V end lost 0 bases, the J end lost 7 bases, and 13 bases lay between the germline ends. The germline V gene has CDR1 MNHEY and CDR2 SVGAGI. The CDR3, as DNA: TGTGCCAGCAGTTACTCGATGGCAGGGCTAAATGAGCAGTTCTTC. It translates to CASSYSMAGLNEQFF.

A note on this clone: The junction differs from germline at one of its ends, possibly a read error. Additional DNA sequences in this sample encode the identical CDR3. CDR3 sequence reads: CASSVKGAYNSPLHF. The CDR3 DNA is TGTGCCAGCAGCGTAAAGGGGGCCTATAATTCCCCCCTCCACTTT. The genes are TRBV9 and TRBJ1-6; 7 nucleotides line up with TRBD1. Looked up from germline, CDR1 is SGDLS and CDR2 is YYNGEE. The CDR3 covers 15 residues.

The rearrangement joins TRBV4-1 to TRBJ2-2, with D perhaps TRBD2 (6 bases). The CDR3 has 16 residues. Per the germline V gene, CDR1 is MGHRA and CDR2 is YSYEKL. V lost 0 bases to trimming and J lost 5 bases, with 13 bases between them. The CDR3 DNA reads as TGCGCCAGCAGCCAAGATGGTTTCGGAGGGACCGGGGAGCTGTTTTTT. Its translation is CASSQDGFGGTGELFF.

The genes are TRBV28 and TRBJ1-1, with a tentative D call TRBD1 (6 bases). This CDR3 contains 13 residues. The germline V gene encodes CDR1 MDHEN and CDR2 SYDVKM. V dropped 3 bases and J dropped 1 base, with 6 bases sitting between them. CDR3 loop: CASSLTGNTEAFF. CDR3 bases: TGTGCCAGCAGTTTGACAGGGAACACTGAAGCTTTCTTT.

The chain carries TRBV27 and TRBJ2-1; tentatively, D is TRBD2 (6 bases). CDR3 length: 14 residues. Germline V gives CDR1 MNHEY, CDR2 SMNVEV (reference sequence). Between the trimmed V and J ends, which lost 3 bases and 9 bases, there was a span of 15 bases. CDR3 in DNA: TGTGCCAGCAGTTTGGGGAATCTAGCGATTGAGCAGTTCTTC. It translates to CASSLGNLAIEQFF.

The chain is built from TRBV6-5 and TRBJ2-7; 8 nucleotides agree with TRBD1. The trim removed 5 bases at V and 7 bases at J, leaving 7 bases unmatched. Per the germline V gene, CDR1 is MNHEY and CDR2 is SVGAGI. The CDR3 is 13 amino acids. CDR3 sequence reads: CASSPGGIGEQYF. The CDR3 DNA reads as TGTGCCAGCAGTCCAGGGGGCATAGGGGAGCAGTACTTC.

The chain joins TRBV27 to TRBJ2-1, with a possible D match to TRBD2 (5 bases). The V gene's germline CDR1 is MNHEY and CDR2 SMNVEV (reference sequence). Trimming took off 2 bases at V and 0 bases at J, with 17 bases between the two ends. The CDR3 contains 18 residues. DNA for the CDR3: TGTGCCAGCAGTTTACTCGCCGGACTCAAGAGCTCCTACAATGAGCAGTTCTTC. Its translation: CASSLLAGLKSSYNEQFF.

V usage is TRBV21-1 and J usage is TRBJ1-5; TRBD1, the table's D call, lacks a check against the DNA. TRBV21-1 is a listed pseudogene. The CDR3 runs to 16 residues. The CDR3 region is CASSKELRGALQPQHF. In DNA form, the CDR3 reads TGTGCCAGCAGCAAAGAGCTCAGGGGGGCCCTTCAGCCCCAGCATTTT.

The genes are TRBV5-6 and TRBJ2-1; TRBD2 matches 7 bases. The CDR3 sequence is 15 residues long. Germline V gene sequence: CDR1 SGHDT, CDR2 YYEEEE. Trimming took 4 bases from V and 1 from J; bases not matched to a gene: 5. In nucleotides, the CDR3 is TGTGCCAGCAGCGGTGGACTAGTTTCCTACAATGAGCAGTTCTTC. It codes for CASSGGLVSYNEQFF.

The J gene is TRBJ2-5, the V gene TRBV4-2; 7 nucleotides agree with TRBD2. There are 16 residues in the CDR3. Germline CDR1 reads LGHNA; CDR2 reads YNFKEQ. Trimming took 1 base from V and 2 from J; bases not matched to a gene: 7. CDR3 in amino acids: CASSQGAGGMQETQYF. The DNA for the CDR3 is TGTGCCAGCAGCCAAGGGGCCGGGGGGATGCAAGAGACCCAGTACTTC.

In DNA, the CDR3 is TGTGCCAGCAGCTTACCACCGGGACAGGGTTCCAACTATGGCTACACCTTC. It translates to CASSLPPGQGSNYGYTF. The chain combines TRBV7-9 with TRBJ1-2, with 9 positions matching TRBD1. There are 17 residues in the CDR3. Trimming cost V 2 bases and J 2 bases; bases outside gene matches: 9. Per germline, CDR1 SEHNR and CDR2 FQNEAQ (reference sequence).

About this clone itself: The junction shows a germline mismatch at one end, possibly a read error. The rearrangement uses TRBV15 and TRBJ2-3; 11 nucleotides align to TRBD2. The V gene's germline CDR1 is LNHNV and CDR2 YYDKDF (reference sequence). This CDR3 has 16 amino acids. CDR3 residues: CATSGDGLAGSDTQYF. Written as DNA, the CDR3 is TGTGCCACCAGCGGAGATGGACTAGCGGGTTCAGATACGCAGTATTTT.

The V and J genes are TRBV5-1 and TRBJ1-1; TRBD1 matches at 9 bases. The germline V gene encodes CDR1 SGHRS and CDR2 YFSETQ. The trim removed 7 bases at V and 1 base at J, leaving 11 bases unmatched. The CDR3 is made up of 16 amino acids. CDR3 amino acids: CASGLSPGQGNTEAFF. Written as DNA, the CDR3 is TGCGCCAGCGGTCTTTCACCGGGACAGGGGAACACTGAAGCTTTCTTT.